This TCR beta chain was found in a study of human T cells and chemical hapten exposure. The CDR3 totals 18 residues. V shed 0 bases and J shed 6 bases, with 22 bases lying between them. The germline V gene has CDR1 MGHRA and CDR2 YSYEKL. TCRdb reprocessed the RACE reads via MiXCR and lists one record per CDR3 protein. The sample has 60,000 or so distinct CDR3 sequences, more than 7.5% seen once. Time point indicated: pre-sensitization, week 0. The treatment here: therapeutic diphenylcyclopropenone sensitization with weekly scalp DPC. This clonotype was found many times. The source is a man in his forties or fifties with alopecia areata. Some clones in this sample may be carry-over from other donors' samples. Sample: whole blood, taken in connection with sensitization to the hapten diphenylcyclopropenone (DPC). J is TRBJ2-3 and V is TRBV4-1; possible D gene TRBD2, 6 bases. The CDR3 region is CASSQDSPRDSSLDTQYF. Here the CDR3 DNA reads TGCGCCAGCAGCCAAGATTCCCCCCGGGACTCTTCCTTGGATACGCAGTATTTT.